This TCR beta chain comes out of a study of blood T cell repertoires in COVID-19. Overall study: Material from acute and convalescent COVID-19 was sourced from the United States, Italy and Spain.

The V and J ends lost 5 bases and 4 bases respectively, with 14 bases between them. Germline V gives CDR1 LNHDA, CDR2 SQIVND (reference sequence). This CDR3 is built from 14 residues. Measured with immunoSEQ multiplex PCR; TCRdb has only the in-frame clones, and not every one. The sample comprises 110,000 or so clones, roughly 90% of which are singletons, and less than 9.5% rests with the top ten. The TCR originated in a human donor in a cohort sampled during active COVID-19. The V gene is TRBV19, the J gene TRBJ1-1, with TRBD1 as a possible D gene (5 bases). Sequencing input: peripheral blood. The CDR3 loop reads CASSFRGGGTEAFF. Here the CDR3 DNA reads TGTGCCAGTAGTTTCCGGGGCGGGGGCACTGAAGCTTTCTTT. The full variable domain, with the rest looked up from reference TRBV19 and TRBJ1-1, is DGGITQSPKYLFRKEGQNVTLSCEQNLNHDAMYWYRQDPGQGLRLIYYSQIVNDFQKGDIAEGYSVSREKKESFPLTVTSAQKNPTAFYLCASSFRGGGTEAFFGQGTRLTVV.